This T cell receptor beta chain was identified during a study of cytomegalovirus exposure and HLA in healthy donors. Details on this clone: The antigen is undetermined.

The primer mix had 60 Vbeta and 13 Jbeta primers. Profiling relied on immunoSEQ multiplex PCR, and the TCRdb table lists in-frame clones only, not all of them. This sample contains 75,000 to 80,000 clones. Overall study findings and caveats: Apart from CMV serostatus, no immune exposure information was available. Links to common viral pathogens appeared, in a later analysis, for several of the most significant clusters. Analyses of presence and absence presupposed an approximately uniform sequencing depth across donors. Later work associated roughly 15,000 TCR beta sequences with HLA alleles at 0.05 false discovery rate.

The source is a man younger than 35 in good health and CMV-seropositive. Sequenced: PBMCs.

This chain's CDR3 is CASSHPGGPSTDTQYF. DNA of the CDR3: TGTGCCAGCAGTCACCCAGGGGGCCCGAGCACAGATACGCAGTATTTT. The chain has TRBV28 and TRBJ2-3; 8 positions agree with TRBD1. Germline V gives CDR1 MDHEN, CDR2 SYDVKM. Unmatched junction bases numbered 7, after V lost 5 bases and J lost 0 bases. The CDR3 has 16 residues.